The next 6 T cell receptor beta chains were all read from a single sample in a study of blood T cells in healthy people across ages. Together with a sample-barcoded 5' primer, a J-beta primer mix was included in a second PCR lasting about 6 to 11 cycles. Via MiXCR, TCRdb re-called the 5' RACE reads, giving one row per CDR3 protein. The sample lists hundreds of thousands of distinct CDR3 sequences, about 32% occurring once. Material for sequencing was blood. The receptors here all came from a woman older than 75 in good health.

This clonotype was detected only a few times. The gene calls are TRBV20-1 and TRBJ1-1; TRBD1 matches 12 bases. V gave up 5 bases and J gave up 2 bases; unmatched junction bases: 12. CDR1 is DFQATT and CDR2 is SNEGSKA in the germline V gene (reference sequence). This CDR3 spans 17 amino acids. This CDR3 is CSAYTGTGGAGNTEAFF. CDR3 nucleotide sequence: TGCAGTGCTTATACCGGGACAGGGGGCGCAGGAAACACTGAAGCTTTCTTT.

This clonotype was seen repeatedly, ten times or more. The chain is built from TRBV5-1 and TRBJ2-3, with D maybe TRBD2 (6 bases). V gave up 5 bases and J gave up 6 bases, with 16 bases separating them. CDR1 and CDR2 (germline): SGHRS, YFSETQ. The CDR3 is 14 residues long. The CDR3 DNA sequence: TGCGCCAGCAGTGGACGAGGAGGGCCCGATACGCAGTATTTT. This sequence encodes CASSGRGGPDTQYF. Using reference TRBV5-1 and TRBJ2-3 for the parts outside the CDR3, the full variable domain is KAGVTQTPRYLIKTRGQQVTLSCSPISGHRSVSWYQQTPGQGLQFLFEYFSETQRNKGNFPGRFSGRQFSNSRSEMNVSTLELGDSALYLCASSGRGGPDTQYFGPGTRLTVL.

There are many counts of this clonotype. CDR3: CASSSFSGGAVGANVLTF. CDR3 coding DNA: TGTGCCAGCAGCTCCTTTAGCGGGGGGGCTGTTGGGGCCAACGTCCTGACTTTC. The V call is TRBV7-2, the J call TRBJ2-6; 11 bases agree with TRBD2. Germline V gene data show CDR1 as SGHTA and CDR2 as FQGNSA. V trimming: 4 bases; J trimming: 3 bases; junction bases outside the gene matches: 8. This CDR3 is built from 18 residues.

As concerns this clonotype: A much larger clone lies a single base off, so this may be a read error. The V call is TRBV6-5, the J call TRBJ2-3; TRBD2 aligns across 9 bases. V was pared by 0 bases and J by 1 base, with 2 bases of the junction left unmatched. Germline V gene data show CDR1 as MNHEY and CDR2 as SVGAGI. This CDR3 has 16 residues. The CDR3 DNA follows: TGTGCCAGCAGTTACTCGGCGGGGGGGGGCACAGATACGCAGTATTTT. This translates into CASSYSAGGGTDTQYF.

This clonotype showed up many times. The chain has TRBV20-1 and TRBJ2-7, with 7 bases identical to TRBD1. The CDR3 is 12 residues long. The trim removed 6 bases at V and 5 bases at J, leaving 7 bases unmatched. Germline values: CDR1 DFQATT, CDR2 SNEGSKA (reference sequence). In DNA form, the CDR3 reads TGCAGTGCCCCCGGACAGGCGGACGAGCAGTACTTC. This sequence encodes CSAPGQADEQYF.

As to this clonotype: A much larger clone sits a single nucleotide away, making a read error possible. V and J are TRBV10-3 and TRBJ2-7; unclear D gene. The germline CDR1 and CDR2 sequences are ENHRY and SYGVKD. Deletions cut 6 bases from V and 1 base from J, with 10 bases between. The CDR3 is 13 amino acids. CDR3 amino acids: CAIRPLPSYEQYF. The CDR3 DNA is TGTGCCATCAGGCCTCTCCCATCCTACGAGCAGTACTTC.